This T cell receptor beta chain comes out of a study of OX40 agonist ivuxolimab in advanced cancers. This clone occurred a few times. Blood got drawn at baseline, again on cycle 4 day 1, and then on cycle 7 day 1. This CDR3 is 13 amino acids long. Germline CDR1 and CDR2: WNHNN and SYGVQD (reference sequence). V was shortened by 8 bases and J by 8 bases, with 13 bases between the two germline ends. Generated by immunoSEQ multiplex PCR, the TCRdb table keeps only in-frame clones and is missing some. The sample yields some 67,000 clones, approximately 88% seen once. Sequenced material: CD4+ or CD8+ T cells sorted from blood, taken in a trial of the OX40 agonist ivuxolimab. The TCR sequence derives from an adult with an advanced solid tumor such as melanoma, head and neck, liver or kidney cancer. The rearrangement links TRBV10-1 to TRBJ1-6; D remains ambiguous. The CDR3 sequence is CASRAEADSPLHF. As DNA, the CDR3 is TGCGCCAGCCGTGCGGAAGCGGATTCACCCCTCCACTTT.